This TCR beta chain was sequenced in a study of blood T cell repertoires in COVID-19. The CDR3 runs to 15 residues. Deletions cut 5 bases from V and 5 bases from J, with 18 bases between. From germline, CDR1 is MNHEY and CDR2 SVGEGT. The method was immunoSEQ multiplex PCR; TCRdb's version includes in-frame clones alone and lacks a portion of them. The sample has approximately 350,000 clones; around 90% are singletons. The origin of this receptor is a man between 35 and 55 years old with acute or convalescent COVID-19. The chain uses TRBV6-2 or TRBV6-3 and TRBJ1-1; D call uncertain. Sequenced material: peripheral blood. CDR3 sequence reads: CASSLQSPRETEAFF. As DNA, the CDR3 is TGTGCCAGCAGTCTACAATCGCCAAGGGAGACTGAAGCTTTCTTT.